This T cell receptor beta chain was found in a study of T cell repertoires in cytomegalovirus infection. Study summary: HLA-B-restricted CMV epitopes that are well studied were used alongside recently identified HLA-C-restricted ones.

Overall study results and limits: Dominant in the ex vivo response were TCR beta clonotypes restricted by HLA-C and specific for CMV.

MiXCR, applied by TCRdb to the reads, yields one record per CDR3 protein. In the table there are fewer than 850,000 distinct CDR3 sequences, roughly 29% of which are singletons. The CDR3 has 13 amino acids. V lost 0 bases to trimming and J lost 5 bases, with 7 bases between them. From germline, CDR1 is MNHEY and CDR2 SVGEGT. In regard to this clonotype: The antigen remains undetermined.

The TCR originated in a human donor in good health (CMV status not recorded). Some clones in this sample may be carry-over from other donors' samples. This sample comprised cultured CD8+ T cells from PBMCs, obtained from culture after CMV antigen stimulation. The chain uses TRBV6-2 or TRBV6-3 and TRBJ1-2; D not resolved. The CDR3 region is CASSYSADYGYTF. CDR3 nucleotides: TGTGCCAGCAGTTACTCGGCGGATTATGGCTACACCTTC.